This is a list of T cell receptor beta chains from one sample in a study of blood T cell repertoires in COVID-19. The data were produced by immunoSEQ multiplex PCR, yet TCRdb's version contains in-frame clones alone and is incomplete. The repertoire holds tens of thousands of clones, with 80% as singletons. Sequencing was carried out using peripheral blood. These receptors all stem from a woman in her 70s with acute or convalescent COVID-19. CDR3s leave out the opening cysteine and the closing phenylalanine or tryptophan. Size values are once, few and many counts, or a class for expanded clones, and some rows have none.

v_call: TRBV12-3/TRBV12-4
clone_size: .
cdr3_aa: ASSSSGANVLT

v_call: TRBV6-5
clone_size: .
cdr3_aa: ASSYSRYSYNEQF

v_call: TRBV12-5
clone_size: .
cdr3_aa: ASGLTDTQY

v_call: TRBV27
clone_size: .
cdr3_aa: ATKGWGGYNEQF

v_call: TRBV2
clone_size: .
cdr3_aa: ASSEALGQGLSPLH

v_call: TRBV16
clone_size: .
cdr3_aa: ASSQSEVRGYT

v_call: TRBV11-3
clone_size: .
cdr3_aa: ASSLEGTGTTYGYT

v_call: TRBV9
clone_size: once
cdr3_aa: ASSLRPTGTEVSTDTQY

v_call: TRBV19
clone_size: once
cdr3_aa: ASSITGTRFSGYT

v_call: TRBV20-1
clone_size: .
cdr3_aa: SASPQGGAGSQETQY

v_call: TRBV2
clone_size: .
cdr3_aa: ASTSRPGGSQETQY

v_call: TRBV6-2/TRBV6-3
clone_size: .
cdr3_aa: ASSLGQDTEAF

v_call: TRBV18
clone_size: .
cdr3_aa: ASSPDRQGSLTNEKLF

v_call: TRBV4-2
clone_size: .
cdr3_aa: ASSQGGRGAFSNQPQH

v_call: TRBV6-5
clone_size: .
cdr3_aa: ASSSQGIPNEKLF

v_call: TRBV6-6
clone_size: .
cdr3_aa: ASSRQGWGYT

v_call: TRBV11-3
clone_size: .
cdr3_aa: ASSLAPGQLNYGYT

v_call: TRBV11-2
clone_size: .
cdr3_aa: ASSLGPRNYNEQF

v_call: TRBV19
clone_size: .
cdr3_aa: ATKDRGFGEQY

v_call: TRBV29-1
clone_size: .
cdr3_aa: SVELPGGLVNEQF

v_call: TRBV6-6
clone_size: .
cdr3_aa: ASQPPGGWTGELF

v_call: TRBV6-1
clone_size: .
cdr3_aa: ASSEDRGRSPLH

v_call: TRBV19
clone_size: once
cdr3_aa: ASTDTVNTEAF

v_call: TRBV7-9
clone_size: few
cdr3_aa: ASSLLSGNTEAF

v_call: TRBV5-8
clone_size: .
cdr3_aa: ASSFNPKPFYGYT

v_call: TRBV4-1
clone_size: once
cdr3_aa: ASSQDPGGTDYGYT

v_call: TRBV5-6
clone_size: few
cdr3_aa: ASSLVLQETQY